The 32 T cell receptor beta chains presented below share a single source sample, sequenced in a study of shared clonotypes between healthy human individuals. Naive CD8 isolation took CD45RO-negative cells positively selected for CCR7 and excluded terminally differentiated effector memory CD45RA+ cells. The method was immunoSEQ multiplex PCR; TCRdb's version includes in-frame clones alone and lacks a portion of them. The table shows roughly 2,000,000 clones, with about 95% occurring only once. Source material: naive CD8+ T cells sorted from blood. The receptors originated from a man aged 18-30 years in good health.

The chain uses TRBV30 and TRBJ2-1, with TRBD2 matching over 8 bases. Trimming at V came to 5 bases and at J to 7 bases, leaving 13 bases not matched to a gene. The germline CDR1 and CDR2 sequences are GTSNPN and SVGIG (reference sequence). The CDR3 runs to 15 residues. The CDR3 is CAWDSGATLANEQFF. The CDR3 bases are TGTGCCTGGGATAGCGGGGCGACTTTGGCGAATGAGCAGTTCTTC.

The chain couples TRBV10-2 to TRBJ1-1, with D perhaps matching TRBD1 (5 bases). The germline V gene encodes CDR1 WSHSY and CDR2 SAAADI. The CDR3 runs to 11 residues. The V end was cut by 2 bases, the J end by 11 bases, with 9 bases between. The CDR3 here is CASSEGGYAFF. The CDR3 DNA reads TGCGCCAGCAGTGAGGGGGGTTATGCTTTCTTT.

This CDR3 is CASRYGDNYGYTF. The CDR3 DNA follows: TGTGCCAGCAGGTACGGGGATAACTATGGCTACACCTTC. This sequence joins TRBV28 and TRBJ1-2, with D unresolved. The V and J ends lost 6 bases and 1 base respectively, with 9 bases between them. The germline gives CDR1 MDHEN, CDR2 SYDVKM. CDR3 size: 13 residues.

The V and J genes are TRBV19 and TRBJ1-5, with a possible D match to TRBD1 (5 bases). V was clipped by 8 bases and J by 0 bases, with 11 bases between them. This CDR3 is built from 14 residues. Germline CDR1 is LNHDA and CDR2 is SQIVND (reference sequence). The CDR3 DNA is TGTGCCAGTGGGGGAGGCCATAGCAATCAGCCCCAGCATTTT. It codes for CASGGGHSNQPQHF. The full variable domain, its missing parts supplied by reference TRBV19 and TRBJ1-5, is DGGITQSPKYLFRKEGQNVTLSCEQNLNHDAMYWYRQDPGQGLRLIYYSQIVNDFQKGDIAEGYSVSREKKESFPLTVTSAQKNPTAFYLCASGGGHSNQPQHFGDGTRLSIL.

The chain employs TRBV4-1 and TRBJ2-7, with unresolved D. Germline loops: CDR1 MGHRA, CDR2 YSYEKL. V was cut by 1 base and J by 3 bases, with 13 bases left in between. The CDR3 extends over 15 amino acids. The DNA of the CDR3 is TGCGCCAGCAGCCAAGGTGCCCAAAACTACTACGAGCAGTACTTC. Translation: CASSQGAQNYYEQYF.

The J gene is TRBJ1-1, the V gene TRBV7-9; no reliable D call. CDR1 SEHNR and CDR2 FQNEAQ come from the germline V gene (reference sequence). The CDR3 is 17 residues long. Between the trimmed V and J ends, which lost 5 bases and 0 bases, there was a span of 19 bases. The CDR3 DNA reads TGTGCCAGCAGCCCCGGCGGGGAAGGTCACATGAACACTGAAGCTTTCTTT. Residues: CASSPGGEGHMNTEAFF.

This chain links TRBV27 with TRBJ2-1; 13 bases are a match to TRBD2. CDR3 size: 14 residues. Germline V CDR1 and CDR2: MNHEY, SMNVEV (reference sequence). V lost 8 bases, J lost 7 bases, and 5 bases stayed unmatched. The CDR3 DNA follows: TGTGCCAGCCGACTAGCGGGGGGCGCAAATGAGCAGTTCTTC. It translates to CASRLAGGANEQFF.

The gene calls are TRBV18 and TRBJ1-1; D call uncertain. Germline CDR1 and CDR2: KGHSH and LQKENI. The V end was cut by 6 bases, the J end by 0 bases, with 17 bases between. The CDR3 extends over 16 amino acids. CDR3 coding DNA: TGTGCCAGCTCCCATCGGGTGGTCTCTATGAACACTGAAGCTTTCTTT. It yields the protein CASSHRVVSMNTEAFF.

This chain joins TRBV2 and TRBJ1-5; tentative D call: TRBD1 (6 bases). Germline CDR1 is SNHLY and CDR2 is FYNNEI. This CDR3 has 13 residues. Trimming took 8 bases from V and 4 from J, leaving 12 bases between them. CDR3 DNA: TGTGCCAGCTACCAGGGGACTAATCAGCCCCAGCATTTT. Translation: CASYQGTNQPQHF.

This sequence joins TRBV5-4 and TRBJ2-7; unclear D gene. Germline CDR1 is SGHNT and CDR2 is YYREEE (reference sequence). The CDR3 contains 14 residues. V was shortened by 0 bases and J by 2 bases, with 9 bases between the two germline ends. This CDR3 is CASSLETQPYEQYF. Here the CDR3 DNA reads TGTGCCAGCAGCTTGGAGACCCAGCCCTACGAGCAGTACTTC. Variable domain in full (rest from reference TRBV5-4 and TRBJ2-7): ETGVTQSPTHLIKTRGQQVTLRCSSQSGHNTVSWYQQALGQGPQFIFQYYREEENGRGNFPPRFSGLQFPNYSSELNVNALELDDSALYLCASSLETQPYEQYFGPGTRLTVT.

This clone was counted a single time. The J gene is TRBJ2-4, the V gene TRBV7-9; the D is unclear. CDR1 and CDR2 from the germline V gene are SEHNR and FQNEAQ (reference sequence). Trimming left V 1 base short and J 8 bases short, with 9 bases between. The CDR3 spans 13 residues. The DNA of the CDR3 is TGTGCCAGCAGCTTAGGGCCGGCGGACATTCAGTACTTC. This sequence encodes CASSLGPADIQYF. The full variable domain, its missing parts supplied by reference TRBV7-9 and TRBJ2-4, is DTGVSQNPRHKITKRGQNVTFRCDPISEHNRLYWYRQTLGQGPEFLTYFQNEAQLEKSRLLSDRFSAERPKGSFSTLEIQRTEQGDSAMYLCASSLGPADIQYFGAGTRLSVL.

The V call is TRBV2, the J call TRBJ2-1; 9 bases agree with TRBD2. The germline gives CDR1 SNHLY, CDR2 FYNNEI. This CDR3 region has 15 residues. V gave up 11 bases and J gave up 0 bases; unmatched junction bases: 8. CDR3 protein: CAGKRGASSYNEQFF. The CDR3 region has the DNA TGTGCCGGGAAGCGGGGGGCGAGCTCCTACAATGAGCAGTTCTTC. The full variable domain, in which reference TRBV2 and TRBJ2-1 provide the parts outside the CDR3, is EPEVTQTPSHQVTQMGQEVILRCVPISNHLYFYWYRQILGQKVEFLVSFYNNEISEKSEIFDDQFSVERPDGSNFTLKIRSTKLEDSAMYFCAGKRGASSYNEQFFGPGTRLTVL.

The rearrangement links TRBV4-3 to TRBJ2-5; D assignment may be TRBD1 or TRBD2 (5 bases each). Germline V lookup: CDR1 LGHNA, CDR2 YSLEER. The CDR3 length is 13 residues. Trimming left V 4 bases short and J 2 bases short, with 8 bases between. CDR3 nucleotides: TGCGCCAGCAGCCTGGGGGTTCAAGAGACCCAGTACTTC. Protein sequence: CASSLGVQETQYF.

Details on this clone: Other DNA sequences in the same sample also yield this CDR3. The CDR3 nucleotides are TGTGCCAGCAGCGTAGGGCTAGCGGGGTACCAAGAGACCCAGTACTTC. It codes for CASSVGLAGYQETQYF. The V gene is TRBV9, the J gene TRBJ2-5, with 9 bases aligning to TRBD2. Trimming cost V 0 bases and J 0 bases; bases outside gene matches: 3. The CDR3 loop spans 16 amino acids. CDR1 and CDR2 from the germline V gene are SGDLS and YYNGEE.

Remarks on this clone: The same CDR3 arises from other DNA sequences in this sample as well. V usage is TRBV15 and J usage is TRBJ2-2; no clear D. Trimming removed 1 base at V and 1 base at J, with 4 bases between. CDR1 is LNHNV, CDR2 YYDKDF, per germline (reference sequence). The CDR3 is 14 amino acids. CDR3 nucleotides: TGTGCCACCAGCAGAGCTGAGAACACCGGGGAGCTGTTTTTT. This translates into CATSRAENTGELFF.

The J gene is TRBJ2-3, the V gene TRBV9; TRBD2 aligns across 11 bases. The CDR3 is 17 residues long. Trimming cost V 0 bases and J 2 bases; bases outside gene matches: 5. The germline V gene encodes CDR1 SGDLS and CDR2 YYNGEE. CDR3 sequence: CASSVEGLAEFTDTQYF. The DNA of the CDR3 is TGTGCCAGCAGCGTAGAGGGACTAGCGGAATTCACAGATACGCAGTATTTT.

This clone occurred once. CDR3 amino acids: CASSMTGQSYEQYF. The CDR3, as DNA: TGTGCCAGCAGTATGACAGGACAAAGTTACGAGCAGTACTTC. The chain is built from TRBV6-5 and TRBJ2-7; possible D gene TRBD1, 6 bases. CDR3 length equals 14 residues. Germline CDR1 MNHEY, CDR2 SVGAGI. V lost 5 bases to trimming and J lost 4 bases, with 15 bases between them.

This chain links TRBV19 with TRBJ2-7; tentatively, D is TRBD2 (6 bases). Germline V gene data show CDR1 as LNHDA and CDR2 as SQIVND (reference sequence). The CDR3 loop spans 14 amino acids. The V end was cut by 1 base, the J end by 3 bases, with 10 bases between. The CDR3 DNA reads as TGTGCCAGTAGTATAGGTGGAGGGGTCTACGAGCAGTACTTC. This gives the protein CASSIGGGVYEQYF.

The gene calls are TRBV28 and TRBJ2-5, with 8 bases aligning to TRBD2. V dropped 4 bases and J dropped 3; count of bases not matched to a gene: 4. CDR3 length: 14 amino acids. The germline V gene encodes CDR1 MDHEN and CDR2 SYDVKM. This CDR3 reads CASSSQAGEETQYF. In DNA form, the CDR3 reads TGTGCCAGCAGTTCCCAAGCGGGGGAAGAGACCCAGTACTTC.

The DNA for the CDR3 is TGCGCCAGCAGCTACAATAGCGCGGAGCAGTTCTTC. Protein product: CASSYNSAEQFF. This sequence joins TRBV5-1 and TRBJ2-1; maybe TRBD2 (5 bases). Trimming removed 3 bases at V and 10 bases at J, with 11 bases between. Germline CDR1 SGHRS, CDR2 YFSETQ. The CDR3 has 12 amino acids.

Of note for this clone: Other DNA sequences within the sample encode an identical CDR3. This chain links TRBV7-2 with TRBJ2-7; no clear D gene. This CDR3 spans 14 amino acids. The germline gives CDR1 SGHTA, CDR2 FQGNSA. The V gene lost 1 base and the J gene lost 0 bases, with 7 bases spanning the gap. This CDR3 reads CASSLGGGSYEQYF. The DNA for the CDR3 is TGTGCCAGCAGCTTAGGCGGCGGCTCCTACGAGCAGTACTTC.

J is TRBJ2-3 and V is TRBV2; 12 bases line up with TRBD2. Germline loops: CDR1 SNHLY, CDR2 FYNNEI. The CDR3 extends over 17 amino acids. The J segment lost 6 bases and the V segment lost 0 bases, leaving 7 bases of the junction unmatched. The CDR3 reads CASSEAWTSGTRDTQYF. The DNA for the CDR3 is TGTGCCAGCAGTGAAGCGTGGACTAGCGGGACGCGGGATACGCAGTATTTT.

As for this clone: The same CDR3 arises from other DNA sequences in this sample as well. V is TRBV11-2 and J is TRBJ2-3, with TRBD2 identical over 7 bases. The germline CDR1 and CDR2 sequences are SGHAT and FQNNGV. The CDR3 has 14 residues. J lost 4 bases, V lost 1 base, and 2 bases had no gene match. This CDR3 is CASSLVGGADTQYF. In DNA, the CDR3 is TGTGCCAGCAGCTTAGTGGGGGGGGCAGATACGCAGTATTTT.

The V gene is TRBV23-1, the J gene TRBJ2-5; weak D call: TRBD1 (6 bases). TRBV23-1 is an ORF, and what it does is uncertain. This CDR3 contains 14 residues. The V end was cut by 11 bases, the J end by 0 bases, with 16 bases between. CDR3 DNA: TGCGCCTTCAGGGACATGCTGTACCAAGAGACCCAGTACTTC. It translates to CAFRDMLYQETQYF.

In regard to this clone: This specimen includes other DNA sequences encoding the same CDR3. This chain links TRBV7-9 with TRBJ2-2; 9 bases align to TRBD1. Unmatched junction bases numbered 4, after V lost 5 bases and J lost 0 bases. The CDR3 covers 16 residues. Germline values: CDR1 SEHNR, CDR2 FQNEAQ (reference sequence). This chain's CDR3 is CASSGGQGSNTGELFF. CDR3 DNA sequence: TGTGCCAGCAGCGGCGGACAGGGGTCGAACACCGGGGAGCTGTTTTTT.

This clone came up once. Other DNA sequences in the sample encode the same CDR3. The chain is built from TRBV7-9 and TRBJ1-6; D is unresolved. The CDR3 has 12 residues. Looked up from germline, CDR1 is SEHNR and CDR2 is FQNEAQ (reference sequence). V dropped 5 bases and J dropped 10 bases, with 9 bases sitting between them. As DNA, the CDR3 is TGTGCCAGCAGCCCCGGAGGGTCACCCCTCCACTTT. Protein sequence: CASSPGGSPLHF. Variable domain in full (rest from reference TRBV7-9 and TRBJ1-6): DTGVSQNPRHKITKRGQNVTFRCDPISEHNRLYWYRQTLGQGPEFLTYFQNEAQLEKSRLLSDRFSAERPKGSFSTLEIQRTEQGDSAMYLCASSPGGSPLHFGNGTRLTVT.

The chain employs TRBV4-1 and TRBJ2-4; D unresolved. This CDR3 contains 17 residues. Trimming stripped 3 bases from V and 0 bases from J, with 15 bases between. Germline CDR1 MGHRA, CDR2 YSYEKL. This CDR3 reads CASSQAGSSLAKNIQYF. In DNA, the CDR3 is TGCGCCAGCAGCCAGGCCGGGTCTTCGTTAGCCAAAAACATTCAGTACTTC.

This sequence joins TRBV4-1 and TRBJ2-2, with D possibly being TRBD1 or TRBD2 (5 bases each). The CDR3 runs to 16 residues. With 1 base removed from V and 6 bases from J, the gap between germline ends came to 15 bases. Germline values: CDR1 MGHRA, CDR2 YSYEKL. In nucleotides, the CDR3 is TGCGCCAGCAGCCAAGTTTTGGGGGAATCGGCCGGGGAGCTGTTTTTT. Protein: CASSQVLGESAGELFF.

To note about this clone: In the same sample, other DNA sequences code for this CDR3. The V call is TRBV9, the J call TRBJ2-7; D remains unclear. Trimming shortened V by 0 bases and J by 5 bases, and 12 bases separated the two germline ends. CDR1 and CDR2 from the germline V gene are SGDLS and YYNGEE. The CDR3 runs to 14 residues. The CDR3 bases are TGTGCCAGCAGCGTAGGAGGCGGAACCGACGAGCAGTACTTC. Translating it yields CASSVGGGTDEQYF.

The V and J genes are TRBV9 and TRBJ2-1, with TRBD2 identical over 13 bases. Germline loops: CDR1 SGDLS, CDR2 YYNGEE. The V gene end was trimmed by 7 bases and the J gene end by 5 bases; junction bases not matched to a gene: 3. The length of the CDR3 is 14 residues. The CDR3 loop reads CASGLAGENNEQFF. CDR3 DNA sequence: TGTGCCAGCGGACTAGCGGGAGAGAACAATGAGCAGTTCTTC.

The chain couples TRBV6-1 to TRBJ1-6; possible D gene TRBD1, 5 bases. Germline V lookup: CDR1 MNHNS, CDR2 SASEGT. V lost 1 base and J 7 bases, leaving 11 bases between the germline ends. The CDR3 consists of 15 residues. CDR3 region: CASSEGPGSNSPLHF. The CDR3 coding sequence is TGTGCCAGCAGTGAAGGCCCAGGGTCAAATTCACCCCTCCACTTT.

This clone was recorded a few times. The genes are TRBV27 and TRBJ1-2; TRBD1 matches at 9 bases. The V gene's germline CDR1 is MNHEY and CDR2 SMNVEV (reference sequence). CDR3 size: 14 residues. The ends lost 5 bases at V and 4 bases at J; junction bases unmatched: 5. The CDR3 protein is CASSMGQGLYGYTF. In DNA, the CDR3 is TGTGCCAGCAGTATGGGACAGGGCCTCTATGGCTACACCTTC.